This TCR beta chain was recorded in a study of T cell changes during pregnancy in multiple sclerosis. The table came from immunoSEQ multiplex PCR; TCRdb's copy has only in-frame clones and leaves some out. There are under 20,000 clones in the sample; 89% occur only once, and about 7.5% lies in the top ten. This CDR3 spans 16 amino acids. The J segment lost 6 bases and the V segment lost 5 bases, leaving 15 bases of the junction unmatched. CDR1 and CDR2 from the germline V gene are MRHNA and SNTAGT. The sequence was collected from a female donor in good health, enrolled as a control in a pregnancy study. The chain is built from TRBV6-4 and TRBJ1-2, with 7 bases matching TRBD1. The material was CD8+ T cells from peripheral blood mononuclear cells, obtained in the second trimester of pregnancy. The CDR3 sequence is CASSQGAFVGTDGYTF. CDR3 coding DNA: TGTGCCAGCAGTCAAGGGGCCTTCGTGGGGACAGATGGCTACACCTTC.